Given below is one T cell receptor (beta chain) in context. Its antigen is as yet unknown. CDR3 length: 14 amino acids. The V end lost 0 bases, the J end lost 1 base, and 7 bases lay between the germline ends. Germline-derived CDR1 and CDR2 are SGHRS and YFSETQ. Across several immunoSEQ plates, the genomic DNA of each subset was split evenly. The repertoire was sequenced with immunoSEQ multiplex PCR; TCRdb's copy has only in-frame clones and lacks some. The table includes about 2 million clones, 90% to 95% detected once. All donors qualified as healthy HIV-negative adults and had experienced no recent acute infections or vaccinations. The data were obtained in a study of shared clonotypes between healthy human individuals. Study-level points and caveats: Measured sharing among donors was expected to vary with sequencing depth. Generally, naive subsets (rather than memory subsets) showed larger estimated richness.

The chain links TRBV5-1 to TRBJ1-1; D ambiguous. The sequencing sample was made of naive CD4+ T cells sorted from blood. As for subset: CD45RA+ positively selected. The receptor comes from a young man in good health. The CDR3 nucleotides are TGCGCCAGCAGCTTGGGACTGACGAACACTGAAGCTTTCTTT. This sequence encodes CASSLGLTNTEAFF.